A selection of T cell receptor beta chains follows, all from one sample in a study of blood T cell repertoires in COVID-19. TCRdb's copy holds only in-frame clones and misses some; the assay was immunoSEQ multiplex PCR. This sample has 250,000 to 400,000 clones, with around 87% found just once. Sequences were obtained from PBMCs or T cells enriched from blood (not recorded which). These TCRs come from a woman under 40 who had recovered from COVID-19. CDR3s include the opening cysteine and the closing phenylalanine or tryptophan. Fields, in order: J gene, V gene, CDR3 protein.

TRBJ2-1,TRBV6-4,CASSETHNNEQFF
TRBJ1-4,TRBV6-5,CATSGNEKLFF
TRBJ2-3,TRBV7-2,CASSLGRGHRTDTQYF
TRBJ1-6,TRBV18,CASSPPGTAFVAPLHF
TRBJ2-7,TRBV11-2,CASSFNRGGYEQYF
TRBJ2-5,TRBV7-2,CASSLVPSGGAGETQYF
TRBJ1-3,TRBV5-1,CASRNRDTGNTIYF
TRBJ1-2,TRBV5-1,CASSLAGTGYGYTF
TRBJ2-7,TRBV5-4,CASAPGTGDYYEQYF
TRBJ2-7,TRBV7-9,CASSSLTGVHEQYF
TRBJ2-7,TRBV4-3,CASSQEASATYEQYF
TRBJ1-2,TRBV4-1,CASSQSPGQGHYGYTF
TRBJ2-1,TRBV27,CASSLTSGYNEQFF
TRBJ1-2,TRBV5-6,CASSQGDRGIYGYTF
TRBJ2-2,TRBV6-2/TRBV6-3,CASSTSGGDTGELFF
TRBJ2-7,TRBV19,CASGRVSEQYF
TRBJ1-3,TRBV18,CASSPRIEGLSGNTIYF
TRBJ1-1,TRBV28,CASRRGDHEAFF
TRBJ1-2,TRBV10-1,CASSAGQGQDGYTF
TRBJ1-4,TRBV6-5,CASRDRGGEKLFF
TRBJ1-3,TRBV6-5,CASSYSKAHTIYF
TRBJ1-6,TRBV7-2,CASSLGVNLLTSPLHF
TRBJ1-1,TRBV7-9,CASKLSGTGDTEAFF
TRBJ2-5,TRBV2,CASSDQGETQYF
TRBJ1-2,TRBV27,CASSLAGGYGYTF
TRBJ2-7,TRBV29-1,CSVAGQGTYEQYF
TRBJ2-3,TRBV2,CASSGPRAGGTDTQYF
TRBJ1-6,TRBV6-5,CASSSPGRAGSPLHF
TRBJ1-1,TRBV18,CASSPLYVRRRRNTEAFF
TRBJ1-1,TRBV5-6,CASSFGNTEAFF
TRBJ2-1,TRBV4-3,CASSLGTSGSYNEQFF
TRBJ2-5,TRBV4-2,CASSRSPSGGDEETQYF
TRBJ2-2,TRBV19,CASRGSARANTGELFF
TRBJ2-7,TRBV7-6,CASSRGGPTTSYEQYF
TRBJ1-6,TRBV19,CASSGGAWNSPLHF
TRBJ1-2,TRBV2,CASSDSNYGYTF
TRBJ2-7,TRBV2,CASSEAGVVEQYF
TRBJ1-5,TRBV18,CASSPLAWASNQPQHF
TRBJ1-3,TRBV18,CASSPDRGNTIYF
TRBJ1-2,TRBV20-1,CSASWAQGSDGYTF
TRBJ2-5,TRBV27,CASSFLVAGGPVGETQYF
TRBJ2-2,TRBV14,CASSQRTNGELFF
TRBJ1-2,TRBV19,CASSVDRGDYGYTF
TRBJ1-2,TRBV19,CASSTPDRAGGYTF
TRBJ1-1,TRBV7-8,CASSLGGVGEAFF
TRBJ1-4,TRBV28,CASTSSWEKLFF
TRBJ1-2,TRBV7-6,CASSPDRGGYGYTF
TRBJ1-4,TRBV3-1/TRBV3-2,CASSQDSSGAGEKLFF